These 13 T cell receptor beta chains share one sample of origin, sequenced in a study of cytomegalovirus exposure and HLA in healthy donors. PCR involved 60 Vbeta and 13 Jbeta primers. Generated by immunoSEQ multiplex PCR, the TCRdb table keeps only in-frame clones and is missing some. The sample has 150,000 to 200,000 clones; 80% are singletons. The sequenced sample was PBMCs. The receptors were gathered from a girl aged 10 to 17 in good health and CMV-seropositive.

This clone was observed a handful of times. The V gene is TRBV4-3, the J gene TRBJ1-1; 7 bases align to TRBD1. Germline V CDR1 and CDR2: LGHNA, YSLEER. CDR3 length: 15 amino acids. Trimming cost V 3 bases and J 8 bases; bases outside gene matches: 12. The CDR3 DNA reads as TGCGCCAGCAGCCATCAATCAGGGGGTTCCGTAGAAGCTTTCTTT. Protein product: CASSHQSGGSVEAFF.

Only one count was recorded for this clone. The chain combines TRBV21-1 with TRBJ1-5. TRBV21-1 is assigned pseudogene status. This CDR3 has 17 residues. Written as DNA, the CDR3 is TGTGCCAGCAGCAAAGGTGGAGGGAGTATAAGCAATCAGCCCCAGCATTTT. It is translated as CASSKGGGSISNQPQHF.

This clone was seen once. This chain connects TRBV7-9 to TRBJ1-1, with no clear D. Trimming pared 1 base from V and 5 bases from J, leaving 11 bases between. Germline V gives CDR1 SEHNR, CDR2 FQNEAQ (reference sequence). The CDR3 totals 14 residues. CDR3 sequence: CASSLVRGVTEAFF. CDR3 in DNA: TGTGCCAGCAGCTTAGTCCGGGGAGTTACTGAAGCTTTCTTT.

This chain links TRBV10-2 with TRBJ2-1, with 8 bases aligning to TRBD1. CDR3 length: 15 amino acids. J lost 2 bases, V lost 9 bases, and 9 bases had no gene match. Germline V gene lookup returns CDR1 WSHSY and CDR2 SAAADI. CDR3 DNA: TGCGCCAGTAAAGAATCGACAGGGGCCTACAATGAGCAGTTCTTC. The encoded protein is CASKESTGAYNEQFF.

V gene TRBV14 combines with J gene TRBJ2-6; a possible D gene is TRBD1 (6 bases). The CDR3 has 15 residues. V lost 6 bases and J 0 bases, leaving 9 bases between the germline ends. Germline loops: CDR1 SGHDN, CDR2 FVKESK. This CDR3 reads CASRLTGSGANVLTF. CDR3 sequence (DNA): TGTGCCAGCAGGCTGACAGGCTCTGGGGCCAACGTCCTGACTTTC.

This clone was picked up one time. This chain connects TRBV5-1 to TRBJ2-7, with TRBD1 identical over 12 bases. From germline, CDR1 is SGHRS and CDR2 YFSETQ. V lost 2 bases and J lost 4; bases outside the gene matches: 7. The CDR3 consists of 16 residues. CDR3 bases: TGCGCCAGCAGCTTTTCCGGGACAGGGGGCTTTTACGAGCAGTACTTC. This gives the protein CASSFSGTGGFYEQYF.

This chain joins TRBV18 and TRBJ2-7; 7 bases are a match to TRBD1. This CDR3 comprises 13 residues. Trimming at V came to 5 bases and at J to 6 bases, leaving 7 bases not matched to a gene. Germline CDR1 KGHSH, CDR2 LQKENI. The CDR3 loop reads CASSRGQAGEQYF. The CDR3 nucleotides are TGTGCCAGCTCAAGGGGGCAAGCCGGCGAGCAGTACTTC.

This rearrangement joins TRBV5-6 to TRBJ1-2; TRBD1 is a possible D gene (6 bases). The CDR3 consists of 15 residues. Germline V gene sequence: CDR1 SGHDT, CDR2 YYEEEE. V was pared by 5 bases and J by 2 bases, with 16 bases between. This chain's CDR3 is CASSLPGHPNYGYTF. The CDR3 nucleotides are TGTGCCAGCAGTTTACCGGGACACCCGAACTATGGCTACACCTTC. The full variable domain, its missing parts supplied by reference TRBV5-6 and TRBJ1-2, is DAGVTQSPTHLIKTRGQQVTLRCSPKSGHDTVSWYQQALGQGPQFIFQYYEEEERQRGNFPDRFSGHQFPNYSSELNVNALLLGDSALYLCASSLPGHPNYGYTFGSGTRLTVV.

This clone was observed a few times. This chain joins TRBV19 and TRBJ2-5; D is perhaps TRBD2 (6 bases). The CDR3 runs to 13 residues. Trimming stripped 3 bases from V and 5 bases from J, with 10 bases between. CDR1 is LNHDA, CDR2 SQIVND, per germline (reference sequence). For the CDR3, the DNA is TGTGCCAGTAGTATGAGTGGGAGGGAGACCCAGTACTTC. Translating it yields CASSMSGRETQYF.

This clone has only a few counts. This chain joins TRBV27 and TRBJ2-7, with TRBD1 as a possible D gene (6 bases). CDR3 length: 14 amino acids. Trimming removed 6 bases from V and 2 bases from J, with 14 bases in between. Per germline, CDR1 MNHEY and CDR2 SMNVEV (reference sequence). CDR3 bases: TGTGCCAGCAGCTTGGACAGCGGCGCCTACGAGCAGTACTTC. It translates to CASSLDSGAYEQYF.

About this clone: One end of the junction varies from germline; a read error may be responsible. The J gene is TRBJ2-7, the V gene TRBV12-5, with 9 bases lining up with TRBD2. CDR3 length equals 12 residues. Per germline, CDR1 LGHNT and CDR2 FRNRAP. The DNA for the CDR3 is TGTGCTAGTGGTTCCCGGACTAGCGTTTTTCACTTC. Encoded protein: CASGSRTSVFHF.

This chain links TRBV5-5 with TRBJ1-1, with D maybe TRBD1 (6 bases). The germline CDR1 and CDR2 sequences are SGHKS and YYEKEE (reference sequence). Trimming removed 5 bases from V and 4 bases from J, with 12 bases in between. The CDR3 is 13 amino acids. CDR3 sequence reads: CASSFDRSTEAFF. CDR3 nucleotide sequence: TGTGCCAGCAGTTTCGACAGGTCCACTGAAGCTTTCTTT.

CDR3 DNA: TGTGCCAGCAGCCAAGATCGGTTTGGGAGCACTGAAGCTTTCTTT. Amino acids: CASSQDRFGSTEAFF. The V and J genes are TRBV4-2 and TRBJ1-1; the D is unclear. Trimming removed 0 bases at V and 4 bases at J, with 12 bases between. The length of the CDR3 is 15 residues. Germline CDR1 reads LGHNA; CDR2 reads YNFKEQ.